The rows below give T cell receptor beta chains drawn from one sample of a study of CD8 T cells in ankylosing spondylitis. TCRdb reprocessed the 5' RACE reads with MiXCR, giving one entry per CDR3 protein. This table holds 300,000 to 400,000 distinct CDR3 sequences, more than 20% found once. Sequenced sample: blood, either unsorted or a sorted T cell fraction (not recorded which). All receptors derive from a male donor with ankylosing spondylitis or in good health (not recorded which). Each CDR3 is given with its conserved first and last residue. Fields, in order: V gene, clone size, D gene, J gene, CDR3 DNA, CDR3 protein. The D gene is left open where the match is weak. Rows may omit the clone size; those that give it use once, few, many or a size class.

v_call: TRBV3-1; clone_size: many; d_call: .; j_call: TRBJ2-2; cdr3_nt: TGTGCCAGCAGCCCAGCCGGGGAAACCGGGGAGCTGTTTTTT; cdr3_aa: CASSPAGETGELFF
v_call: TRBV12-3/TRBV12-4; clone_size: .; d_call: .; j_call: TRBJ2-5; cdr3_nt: TGTGCCAGCAGTCTTTGGGACGGGAGAACGAAAGAGACCCAGTACTTC; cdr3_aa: CASSLWDGRTKETQYF
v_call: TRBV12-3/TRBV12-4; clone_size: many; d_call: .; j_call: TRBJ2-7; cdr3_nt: TGTGCCAGCAGTTTAGACACCTACGAGCAGTACTTC; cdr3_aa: CASSLDTYEQYF
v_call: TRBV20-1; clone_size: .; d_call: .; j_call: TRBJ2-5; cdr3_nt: TGCAGTGCTAGAGATCAGGGAGGCGGAGAGACCCAGTACTTC; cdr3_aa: CSARDQGGGETQYF
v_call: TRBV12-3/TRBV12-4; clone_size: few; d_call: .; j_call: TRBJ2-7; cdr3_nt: TGTGCCAGCAAGTATGGACCGCCATCCTACGAGCAGTACTTC; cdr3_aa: CASKYGPPSYEQYF
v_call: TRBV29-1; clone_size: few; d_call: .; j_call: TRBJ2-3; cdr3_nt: TGCAGCGTTGTGGAGGGTGAAAGCACAGATACGCAGTATTTT; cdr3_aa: CSVVEGESTDTQYF
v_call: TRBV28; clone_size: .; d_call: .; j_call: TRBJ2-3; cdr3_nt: TGTGCCAGCAGTTTCAGTCCGACAAGGGGGACAGATACGCAGTATTTT; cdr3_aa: CASSFSPTRGTDTQYF
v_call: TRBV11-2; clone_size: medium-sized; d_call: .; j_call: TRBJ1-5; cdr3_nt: TGTGCCAGCAGCTTAGCCGGCAGCAATCAGCCCCAGCATTTT; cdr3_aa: CASSLAGSNQPQHF
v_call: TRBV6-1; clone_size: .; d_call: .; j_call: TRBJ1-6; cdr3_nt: TGTGCCAGCAGCCCACTTATCTCGGGGAATTCACCCCTCCACTTT; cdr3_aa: CASSPLISGNSPLHF
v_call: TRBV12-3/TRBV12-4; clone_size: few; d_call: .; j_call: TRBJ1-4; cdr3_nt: TGTGCCAGCAGTGGAGGGACAACAACTAATGAAAAACTGTTTTTT; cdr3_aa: CASSGGTTTNEKLFF